Following are 14 T cell receptor beta chains from one sample sequenced in a study of blood T cell repertoires in COVID-19. TCRdb's table, derived via immunoSEQ multiplex PCR, lists solely in-frame clones and lacks some. The sample lists about 200,000 clones, 88% occurring once. Sequences were obtained from peripheral blood. These receptors came from a man younger than 35 with active or convalescent COVID-19.

The rearrangement joins TRBV2 to TRBJ2-1; weak D call: TRBD1 (6 bases). Trimming took off 8 bases at V and 7 bases at J, with 9 bases between the two ends. The germline CDR1 and CDR2 sequences are SNHLY and FYNNEI. The CDR3 loop spans 11 amino acids. As DNA, the CDR3 is TGTGCCAGCGCCCAGGGGAATGAGCAGTTCTTC. Encoded protein: CASAQGNEQFF.

This clone showed up just once. The chain uses TRBV5-1 and TRBJ1-3, with D possibly matching TRBD1 (5 bases). Trimming took 0 bases from V and 2 from J, leaving 9 bases between them. CDR3 length equals 15 residues. Germline loops: CDR1 SGHRS, CDR2 YFSETQ. CDR3 DNA sequence: TGCGCCAGCAGCTTGGATGGGGGGACTGGAAACACCATATATTTT. Amino acids: CASSLDGGTGNTIYF.

V is TRBV12-5 and J is TRBJ1-4, with 7 bases matching TRBD1. The CDR3 runs to 20 residues. Looked up from germline, CDR1 is LGHNT and CDR2 is FRNRAP. The J segment lost 7 bases and the V segment lost 2 bases, leaving 22 bases of the junction unmatched. The DNA for the CDR3 is TGTGCTAGTGGTTTGCAAGTCCTATCGGCCGGACAGGAATTTAGTGAAAAACTGTTTTTT. Its protein is CASGLQVLSAGQEFSEKLFF.

This clone was seen a handful of times. This chain joins TRBV7-8 and TRBJ1-5; a weak D match, TRBD1 (5 bases). V was pared by 11 bases and J by 4 bases, with 18 bases between. The germline V gene has CDR1 SGHVS and CDR2 FQNEAQ. CDR3 size: 14 residues. CDR3 amino acids: CAPGRGLKNQPQHF. Here the CDR3 DNA reads TGTGCCCCAGGGAGGGGCCTGAAGAATCAGCCCCAGCATTTT.

The J gene is TRBJ1-2, the V gene TRBV5-6, with D possibly TRBD1 on 5 matching bases. Germline CDR1 is SGHDT and CDR2 is YYEEEE. CDR3 length: 15 amino acids. Trimming took off 0 bases at V and 2 bases at J, with 11 bases between the two ends. The CDR3 coding sequence is TGTGCCAGCAGCTTGGGTGGACACTCGAACTATGGCTACACCTTC. Translation gives CASSLGGHSNYGYTF.

The chain is built from TRBV6-5 and TRBJ1-2, with 7 bases matching TRBD1. CDR3 length: 15 amino acids. V lost 0 bases and J lost 4; bases outside the gene matches: 5. CDR1 is MNHEY and CDR2 is SVGAGI in the germline V gene. CDR3 DNA: TGTGCCAGCAGTTACTCGGTTCAGGGGGTCTATGGCTACACCTTC. Translated: CASSYSVQGVYGYTF.

CDR3 sequence (DNA): TGTGCCAGTTCTCCTGGGCCGAACTACGAGCAGTACTTC. This codes for CASSPGPNYEQYF. The chain is built from TRBV19 and TRBJ2-7; D is ambiguous. V was cut by 8 bases and J by 3 bases, with 14 bases left in between. CDR1 and CDR2 (germline): LNHDA, SQIVND (reference sequence). CDR3 length: 13 residues.

The J gene is TRBJ2-1, the V gene TRBV19; D not resolved. CDR1 LNHDA and CDR2 SQIVND come from the germline V gene (reference sequence). This CDR3 region has 11 residues. Trimming took off 4 bases at V and 4 bases at J, with 2 bases between the two ends. CDR3 sequence (DNA): TGTGCCAGTAGTACATACAATGAGCAGTTCTTC. Translating gives CASSTYNEQFF.

The chain has TRBV4-1 and TRBJ2-2; D perhaps matches TRBD1 (5 bases). The CDR3 is 16 residues long. CDR1 is MGHRA and CDR2 is YSYEKL in the germline V gene. With 1 base removed from V and 4 bases from J, the gap between germline ends came to 13 bases. The CDR3 DNA is TGCGCCAGCAGCCAAGCAGCAGGGTTGTCCACCGGGGAGCTGTTTTTT. Amino acid sequence: CASSQAAGLSTGELFF.

The rearrangement joins TRBV7-6 to TRBJ1-1; a weak D match, TRBD1 (6 bases). The CDR3 is made up of 14 amino acids. Trimming removed 4 bases from V and 3 bases from J, with 12 bases in between. CDR1 is SGHVS and CDR2 is FNYEAQ in the germline V gene. CDR3 region: CASSWTEGDTEAFF. The CDR3 DNA sequence: TGTGCCAGCAGCTGGACCGAGGGGGACACTGAAGCTTTCTTT. The entire variable domain, with the rest obtained from reference TRBV7-6 and TRBJ1-1, is as follows: GAGVSQSPRYKVTKRGQDVALRCDPISGHVSLYWYRQALGQGPEFLTYFNYEAQQDKSGLPNDRFSAERPEGSISTLTIQRTEQRDSAMYRCASSWTEGDTEAFFGQGTRLTVV.

This chain links TRBV7-7 with TRBJ2-2; weak D call: TRBD1 (6 bases). This CDR3 has 16 residues. Deletions cut 1 base from V and 1 base from J, with 10 bases between. The germline gives CDR1 SSHAT, CDR2 FNYEAQ (reference sequence). This CDR3 is CASSLGETGNTGELFF. The CDR3 region has the DNA TGTGCCAGCAGCTTAGGGGAGACAGGGAACACCGGGGAGCTGTTTTTT.

The rearrangement uses TRBV6-5 and TRBJ1-2; TRBD1 aligns across 10 bases. The length of the CDR3 is 14 residues. The ends lost 1 base at V and 4 bases at J; junction bases unmatched: 0. From germline, CDR1 is MNHEY and CDR2 SVGAGI. The CDR3: CASSYWTGGYGYTF. In nucleotides, the CDR3 is TGTGCCAGCAGTTACTGGACAGGGGGCTATGGCTACACCTTC.

The rearrangement joins TRBV30 to TRBJ1-2; 9 bases match TRBD1. The CDR3 length is 12 residues. V was pared by 1 base and J by 8 bases, with 2 bases of the junction left unmatched. Germline CDR1 GTSNPN, CDR2 SVGIG (reference sequence). For the CDR3, the DNA is TGTGCCTGGAGTGGACAGGGGGGAGGCTACACCTTC. Encoded protein: CAWSGQGGGYTF.

This clone was recorded a few times. This rearrangement joins TRBV5-4 to TRBJ1-1, with 7 nucleotides matching TRBD1. The CDR3 spans 14 residues. V trimming: 2 bases; J trimming: 1 base; junction bases outside the gene matches: 2. Germline V CDR1 and CDR2: SGHNT, YYREEE (reference sequence). Here the CDR3 reads CASSLDRANTEAFF. The CDR3, as DNA: TGTGCCAGCAGCTTAGACAGGGCGAACACTGAAGCTTTCTTT.